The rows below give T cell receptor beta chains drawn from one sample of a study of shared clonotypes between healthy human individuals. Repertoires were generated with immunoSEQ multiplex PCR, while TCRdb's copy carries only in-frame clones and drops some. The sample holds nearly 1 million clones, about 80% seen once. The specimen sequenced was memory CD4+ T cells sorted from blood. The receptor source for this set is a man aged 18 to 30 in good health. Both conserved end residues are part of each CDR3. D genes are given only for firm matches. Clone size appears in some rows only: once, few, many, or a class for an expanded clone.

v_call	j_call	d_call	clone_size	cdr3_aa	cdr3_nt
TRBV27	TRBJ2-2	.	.	CASTPGAGSVPGELFF	TGTGCCAGCACCCCTGGGGCGGGAAGCGTCCCCGGGGAGCTGTTTTTT
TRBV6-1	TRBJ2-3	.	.	CATESEDTQYF	TGTGCCACCGAAAGCGAAGATACGCAGTATTTT
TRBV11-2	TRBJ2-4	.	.	CASSFESKNIQYF	TGTGCCAGCAGCTTCGAATCCAAAAACATTCAGTACTTC
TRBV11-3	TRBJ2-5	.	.	CASSLGPGGFQYF	TGTGCCAGCAGCTTAGGACCTGGCGGCTTCCAGTACTTC
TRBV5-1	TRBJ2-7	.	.	CASSLGGQPAYEQYF	TGCGCCAGCAGCCTGGGCGGACAGCCAGCCTACGAGCAGTACTTC
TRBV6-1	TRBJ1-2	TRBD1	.	CASSQGANSYGYTF	TGTGCCAGCAGTCAGGGGGCCAATAGCTATGGCTACACCTTC
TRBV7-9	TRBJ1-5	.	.	CASSFSERVEGRGNQPQHF	TGTGCCAGCAGCTTTTCGGAAAGGGTCGAAGGACGTGGCAATCAGCCCCAGCATTTT
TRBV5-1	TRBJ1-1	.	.	CASSSLRTGTEAFF	TGCGCCAGCAGCTCCCTTAGGACGGGCACTGAAGCTTTCTTT
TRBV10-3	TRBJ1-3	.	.	CAISGTPLQGNTIYF	TGTGCCATCAGTGGGACTCCGCTTCAAGGAAACACCATATATTTT
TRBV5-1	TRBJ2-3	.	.	CASSLGSATDTQYF	TGCGCCAGCAGCTTGGGATCAGCCACAGATACGCAGTATTTT
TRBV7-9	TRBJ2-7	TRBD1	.	CASSLAEFRTGGYEQYF	TGTGCCAGCAGCTTAGCAGAGTTTCGGACAGGGGGCTACGAGCAGTACTTC
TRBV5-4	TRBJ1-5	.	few	CASSRWDPDKPQHF	TGTGCCAGCAGCAGATGGGACCCCGACAAGCCCCAGCATTTT
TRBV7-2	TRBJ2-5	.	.	CASSILGGMETQYF	TGTGCCAGCAGCATATTAGGAGGGATGGAGACCCAGTACTTC
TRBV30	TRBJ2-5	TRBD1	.	CAWSVQGGLETQYF	TGTGCCTGGAGTGTACAAGGGGGCTTGGAGACCCAGTACTTC
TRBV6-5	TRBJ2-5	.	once	CASSTYDGAAETQYF	TGTGCCAGCAGTACCTACGACGGGGCGGCCGAGACCCAGTACTTC
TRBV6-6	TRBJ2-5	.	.	CASSYVGGSQETQYF	TGTGCCAGCAGTTACGTCGGAGGATCCCAAGAGACCCAGTACTTC
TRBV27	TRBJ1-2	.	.	CASSLHQYSNYGYTF	TGTGCCAGCAGTTTACATCAATATTCCAACTATGGCTACACCTTC
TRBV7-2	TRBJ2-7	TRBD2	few	CASSVAGGAYEQYF	TGTGCCAGCAGCGTAGCGGGGGGGGCCTACGAGCAGTACTTC
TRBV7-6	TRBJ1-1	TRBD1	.	CASSLGQGASLNTEAFF	TGTGCCAGCAGTTTGGGACAGGGGGCCTCTCTGAACACTGAAGCTTTCTTT
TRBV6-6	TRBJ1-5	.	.	CASSTGTSNQPQHF	TGTGCCAGCAGTACGGGTACTAGCAATCAGCCCCAGCATTTT
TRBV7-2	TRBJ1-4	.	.	CASSLAGEGSEKLFF	TGTGCCAGCAGCTTAGCGGGAGAGGGCTCCGAAAAACTGTTTTTT
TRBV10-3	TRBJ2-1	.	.	CAISERAGLFSTWYNEQFF	TGTGCCATCAGTGAGAGGGCAGGGCTATTCAGTACGTGGTACAATGAGCAGTTCTTC
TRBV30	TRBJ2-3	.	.	CAWSVRITDTQYF	TGTGCCTGGAGTGTACGGATCACAGATACGCAGTATTTT
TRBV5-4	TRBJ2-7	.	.	CASSRGGVSSYEQYF	TGTGCCAGCAGCCGGGGCGGGGTGAGCTCCTACGAGCAGTACTTC
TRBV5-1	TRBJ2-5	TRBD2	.	CASTGGGGARETQYF	TGCGCCTCCACCGGCGGCGGGGGGGCCAGAGAGACCCAGTACTTC
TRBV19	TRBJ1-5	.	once	CASSMTARLSNQPQHF	TGTGCCAGTAGTATGACAGCTAGACTTAGCAATCAGCCCCAGCATTTT
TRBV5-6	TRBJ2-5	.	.	CASSDTTTQYF	TGTGCCAGCAGCGACACCACAACCCAGTACTTC
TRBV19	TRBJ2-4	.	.	CASSTAKNIQYF	TGTGCCAGTAGTACAGCCAAAAACATTCAGTACTTC
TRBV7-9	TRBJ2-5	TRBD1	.	CASSLAGTGETQYF	TGTGCCAGCAGCTTAGCCGGGACAGGAGAGACCCAGTACTTC
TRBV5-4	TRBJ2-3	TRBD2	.	CASSLAAGGTDTQYF	TGTGCCAGCAGCTTGGCGGCGGGAGGTACAGATACGCAGTATTTT
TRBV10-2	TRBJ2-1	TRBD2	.	CASSELAGGKGNEQFF	TGCGCCAGCAGTGAGCTAGCGGGAGGGAAGGGTAATGAGCAGTTCTTC
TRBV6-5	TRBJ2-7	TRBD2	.	CASSYSREAYEQYF	TGTGCCAGCAGTTACTCACGGGAGGCCTACGAGCAGTACTTC
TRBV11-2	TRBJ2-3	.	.	CASSTSWTGKRDTQYF	TGTGCCAGCAGCACAAGTTGGACTGGAAAACGTGATACGCAGTATTTT
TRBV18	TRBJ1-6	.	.	CASSLNRDNSPLHF	TGTGCCAGCTCCCTGAACAGGGATAATTCACCCCTCCACTTT
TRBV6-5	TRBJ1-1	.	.	CASRERKGGTEAFF	TGTGCCAGCAGGGAAAGGAAGGGTGGCACTGAAGCTTTCTTT
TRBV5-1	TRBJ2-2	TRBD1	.	CASSLGDREATGELFF	TGCGCCAGCAGCTTGGGGGACAGGGAGGCGACCGGGGAGCTGTTTTTT
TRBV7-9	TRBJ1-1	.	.	CASSLNGGSTEAFF	TGTGCCAGCAGCTTAAATGGTGGGAGCACTGAAGCTTTCTTT
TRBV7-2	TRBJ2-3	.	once	CASSFDSADTQYF	TGTGCCAGCAGCTTTGACTCGGCAGATACGCAGTATTTT
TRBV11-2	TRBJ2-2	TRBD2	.	CASSSGLAGSGELFF	TGTGCCAGCAGCTCGGGACTAGCGGGATCCGGGGAGCTGTTTTTT
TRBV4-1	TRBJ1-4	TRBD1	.	CASSRLGQNNEKLFF	TGCGCCAGCAGCCGGCTGGGACAGAATAATGAAAAACTGTTTTTT
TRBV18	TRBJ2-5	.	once	CASSPGVQETQYF	TGTGCCAGCTCTCCGGGAGTCCAAGAGACCCAGTACTTC
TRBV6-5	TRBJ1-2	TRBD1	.	CASSSWTGKHGYTF	TGTGCCAGCAGTTCCTGGACAGGGAAGCATGGCTACACCTTC
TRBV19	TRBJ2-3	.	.	CASSDKGGSTDTQYF	TGTGCCAGTAGTGATAAGGGCGGGTCTACAGATACGCAGTATTTT
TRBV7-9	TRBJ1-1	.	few	CASSFQQGGTEAFF	TGTGCCAGCAGCTTCCAACAGGGTGGGACTGAAGCTTTCTTT
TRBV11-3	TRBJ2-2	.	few	CASSLGQGRAGELFF	TGTGCCAGCTCTCTAGGGCAGGGAAGGGCCGGGGAGCTGTTTTTT
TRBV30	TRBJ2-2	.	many	CAWRGDTYTGELFF	TGTGCCTGGAGAGGCGACACCTACACCGGGGAGCTGTTTTTT
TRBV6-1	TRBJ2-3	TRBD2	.	CASSDWGLAGDTDTQYF	TGTGCCAGCAGTGATTGGGGCCTAGCGGGGGACACAGATACGCAGTATTTT
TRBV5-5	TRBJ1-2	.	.	CASTSWAWGNYGYTF	TGTGCCAGCACCTCTTGGGCCTGGGGGAACTATGGCTACACCTTC
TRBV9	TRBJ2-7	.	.	CASSAGGAGAQSYEQYF	TGTGCCAGCAGCGCCGGGGGCGCGGGAGCCCAATCCTACGAGCAGTACTTC
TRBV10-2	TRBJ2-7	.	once	CASSDPTGSSYEQYF	TGCGCCAGCAGTGATCCTACAGGTTCTAGCTACGAGCAGTACTTC
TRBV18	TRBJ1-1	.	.	CASSTSWPERDTEAFF	TGTGCCAGCTCAACCAGCTGGCCCGAGAGGGACACTGAAGCTTTCTTT
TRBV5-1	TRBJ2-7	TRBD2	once	CASSFGSGTTLTRSSYEQYF	TGCGCCAGCAGCTTCGGTAGCGGGACCACCCTCACTAGGAGCTCCTACGAGCAGTACTTC
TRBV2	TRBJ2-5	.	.	CASAGSSGYQETQYF	TGTGCCAGCGCGGGGTCCAGCGGTTACCAAGAGACCCAGTACTTC
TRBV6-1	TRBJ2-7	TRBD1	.	CASKAGQGAREQYF	TGTGCCAGCAAAGCCGGACAGGGGGCGAGGGAGCAGTACTTC
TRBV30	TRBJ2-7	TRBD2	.	CAWSVSSGGAEQYF	TGTGCCTGGAGTGTGTCTAGCGGGGGGGCCGAGCAGTACTTC